These T cell receptor beta chains were read from a single sample in a study of T-cell reconstitution after alpha-beta-depleted transplantation in children. TCRdb recomputed calls from the PCR reads with MiXCR, one row per CDR3 protein. The sample lists fewer than 550,000 distinct CDR3 sequences; about an eighth were seen once. Material: PBMCs, mostly from graft donor cells, obtained 180 days after TCRalphabeta/CD19-depleted stem cell transplant. These receptors came from a female patient aged 2-10 years who had a stem cell transplant for aplastic anemia, so the T cells may come from the graft donor. Both conserved end residues are part of each CDR3. A D gene is named only where the DNA matches it firmly. Clone size is not always given. Where it is, it says once, few, many or a class for expanded clones.

d_gene	abundance	v_gene	j_gene	CDR3aa	CDR3nt
NA	NA	TRBV20-1	TRBJ1-2	CSARDRGGPYGYTF	TGCAGTGCTAGAGATCGCGGAGGGCCTTATGGCTACACCTTC
NA	NA	TRBV7-9	TRBJ2-7	CASSAGMSYEQYF	TGTGCCAGCAGCGCGGGGATGTCCTACGAGCAGTACTTC
NA	many	TRBV28	TRBJ2-1	CASSSPRGSSNEQFF	TGTGCCAGCAGTTCCCCCAGGGGTTCCAGCAATGAGCAGTTCTTC
NA	few	TRBV28	TRBJ2-2	CASSLLIKQYTGELFF	TGTGCCAGCAGCCTACTCATAAAACAGTACACCGGGGAGCTGTTTTTT
TRBD1	few	TRBV10-3	TRBJ2-5	CAISEPRRQGVTQYF	TGTGCCATCAGTGAGCCGAGGAGACAGGGAGTGACCCAGTACTTC
TRBD2	few	TRBV10-3	TRBJ2-3	CAISPGLEGLDTQYF	TGTGCCATCTCGCCGGGACTAGAGGGGTTGGATACGCAGTATTTT
NA	NA	TRBV28	TRBJ2-7	CASSLLRVPSYEQYF	TGTGCCAGCAGTTTATTGAGGGTCCCCTCCTATGAGCAGTACTTC
TRBD1	few	TRBV19	TRBJ1-1	CASSMDRGRLAFF	TGTGCCAGTAGTATGGACAGGGGGCGCTTGGCTTTCTTT
NA	few	TRBV29-1	TRBJ2-3	CSVAPHGLDTDTQYF	TGCAGCGTTGCCCCCCATGGACTCGACACAGATACGCAGTATTTT
TRBD2	few	TRBV11-2	TRBJ2-2	CASSRRLAGPGVTGELFF	TGTGCCAGCAGCCGCCGACTAGCGGGCCCGGGGGTCACCGGGGAGCTGTTTTTT
NA	NA	TRBV6-1	TRBJ1-2	CASSNPGTRPYGYTF	TGTGCCAGCAGCAACCCCGGGACAAGACCGTATGGCTACACCTTC
NA	NA	TRBV7-2	TRBJ1-4	CASSLLGLYQIDHEKLFF	TGTGCCAGCAGCTTATTAGGGCTCTACCAGATAGATCATGAAAAACTGTTTTTT
TRBD1	few	TRBV7-2	TRBJ1-3	CASSPLTGTGINTIYF	TGTGCCAGCAGCCCCTTAACCGGGACAGGGATTAACACCATATATTTT
NA	few	TRBV7-2	TRBJ2-1	CASSLVGPYGDEQFF	TGTGCCAGCAGCTTAGTCGGGCCCTACGGGGATGAGCAGTTCTTC
NA	NA	TRBV7-8	TRBJ2-6	CASARLGRSGANVLTF	TGTGCCAGCGCGAGGTTGGGGAGGTCTGGGGCCAACGTCCTGACTTTC
TRBD1	NA	TRBV28	TRBJ1-1	CASSQGQGPWDTEAFF	TGTGCCAGCAGTCAGGGACAGGGACCCTGGGACACTGAAGCTTTCTTT
NA	few	TRBV9	TRBJ2-1	CASSVDSQPPYNEQFF	TGTGCCAGCAGCGTAGATTCCCAACCCCCCTACAATGAGCAGTTCTTC
TRBD1	NA	TRBV19	TRBJ2-5	CASSIWRTGGETQYF	TGTGCCAGTAGTATTTGGAGGACAGGGGGAGAGACCCAGTACTTC
TRBD1	many	TRBV29-1	TRBJ2-2	CSAVTGGIGELFF	TGCAGCGCCGTCACAGGGGGGATCGGGGAGCTGTTTTTT
TRBD2	NA	TRBV20-1	TRBJ2-3	CSGWDWRAGTDTQYF	TGCAGCGGGTGGGACTGGAGAGCGGGAACAGATACGCAGTATTTT
NA	many	TRBV12-3/TRBV12-4	TRBJ2-3	CASSLIMDTQYF	TGTGCCAGCAGTTTGATCATGGATACGCAGTATTTT
TRBD2	few	TRBV20-1	TRBJ2-7	CRGRTSGGYEQYF	TGCAGAGGGCGGACTAGCGGGGGCTACGAGCAGTACTTC